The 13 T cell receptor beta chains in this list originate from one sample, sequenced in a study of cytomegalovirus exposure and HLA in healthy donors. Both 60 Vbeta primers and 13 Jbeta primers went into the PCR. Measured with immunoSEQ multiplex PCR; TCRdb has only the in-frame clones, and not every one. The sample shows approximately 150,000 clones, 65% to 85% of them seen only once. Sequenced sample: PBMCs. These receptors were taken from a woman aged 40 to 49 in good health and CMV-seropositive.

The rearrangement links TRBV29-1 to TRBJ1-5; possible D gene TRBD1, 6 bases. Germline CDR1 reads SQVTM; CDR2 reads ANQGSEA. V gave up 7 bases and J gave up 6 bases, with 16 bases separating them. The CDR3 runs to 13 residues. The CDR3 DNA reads TGCAGCGGAGCCTACAGGGCGGGTCAGCCCCAGCATTTT. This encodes CSGAYRAGQPQHF. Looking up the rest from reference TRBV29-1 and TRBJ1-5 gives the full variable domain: SAVISQKPSRDICQRGTSLTIQCQVDSQVTMMFWYRQQPGQSLTLIATANQGSEATYESGFVIDKFPISRPNLTFSTLTVSNMSPEDSSIYLCSGAYRAGQPQHFGDGTRLSIL.

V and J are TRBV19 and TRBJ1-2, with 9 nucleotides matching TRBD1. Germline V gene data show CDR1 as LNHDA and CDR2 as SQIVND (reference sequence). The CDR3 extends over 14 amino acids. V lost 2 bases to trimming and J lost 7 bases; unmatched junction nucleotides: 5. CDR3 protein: CASSIMDRGSGYTF. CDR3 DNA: TGTGCCAGTAGTATAATGGACAGGGGATCTGGCTACACCTTC.

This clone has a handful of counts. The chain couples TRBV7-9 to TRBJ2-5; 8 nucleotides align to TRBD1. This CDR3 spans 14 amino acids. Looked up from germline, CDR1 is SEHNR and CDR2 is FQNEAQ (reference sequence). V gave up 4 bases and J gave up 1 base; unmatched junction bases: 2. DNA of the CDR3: TGTGCCAGCAGCTCCGGACAGGGCCAAGAGACCCAGTACTTC. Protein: CASSSGQGQETQYF.

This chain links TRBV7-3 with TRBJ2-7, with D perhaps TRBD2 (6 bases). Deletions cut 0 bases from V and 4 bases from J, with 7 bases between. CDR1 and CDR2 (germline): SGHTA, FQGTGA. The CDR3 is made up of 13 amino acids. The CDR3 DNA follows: TGTGCCAGCAGCTTAACTAGCGGATACGAGCAGTACTTC. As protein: CASSLTSGYEQYF.

The DNA for the CDR3 is TGTGCCAGCAGTGCTCCAGGGGGGCTCGGGAGCTACAATGAGCAGTTCTTC. It encodes CASSAPGGLGSYNEQFF. The genes are TRBV27 and TRBJ2-1; the D gene is possibly TRBD1 (7 bases). CDR3 length equals 17 residues. In germline, CDR1 is MNHEY, CDR2 SMNVEV (reference sequence). The ends were cut back, 5 bases at V and 3 bases at J, with 20 bases in the middle.

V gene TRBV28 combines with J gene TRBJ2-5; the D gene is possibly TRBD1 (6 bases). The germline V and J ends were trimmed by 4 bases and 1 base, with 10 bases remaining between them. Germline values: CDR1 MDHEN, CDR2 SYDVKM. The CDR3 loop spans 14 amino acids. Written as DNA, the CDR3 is TGTGCCAGCAGTTCACAGGGCACCCAAGAGACCCAGTACTTC. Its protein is CASSSQGTQETQYF.

DNA of the CDR3: TGTGCCAGCAGCCAAGATCGGGGAAACACCATATATTTT. This encodes CASSQDRGNTIYF. The J gene is TRBJ1-3, the V gene TRBV4-2; no definite D call. Germline CDR1 reads LGHNA; CDR2 reads YNFKEQ. The CDR3 extends over 13 amino acids. V lost 0 bases, J lost 4 bases, and 4 bases lay in between.

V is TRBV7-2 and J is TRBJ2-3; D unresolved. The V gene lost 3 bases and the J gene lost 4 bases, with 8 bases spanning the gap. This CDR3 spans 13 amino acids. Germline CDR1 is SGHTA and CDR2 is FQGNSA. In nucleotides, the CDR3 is TGTGCCAGCAGCTTTAGACTGGCAGATACGCAGTATTTT. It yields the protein CASSFRLADTQYF.

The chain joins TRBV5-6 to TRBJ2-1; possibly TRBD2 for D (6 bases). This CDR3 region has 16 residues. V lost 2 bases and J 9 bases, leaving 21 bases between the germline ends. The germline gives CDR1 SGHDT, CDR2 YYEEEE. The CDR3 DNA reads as TGTGCCAGCAGCTTAGGCGGGGAAGGCCGAAGGGGTGAGCAGTTCTTC. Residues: CASSLGGEGRRGEQFF.

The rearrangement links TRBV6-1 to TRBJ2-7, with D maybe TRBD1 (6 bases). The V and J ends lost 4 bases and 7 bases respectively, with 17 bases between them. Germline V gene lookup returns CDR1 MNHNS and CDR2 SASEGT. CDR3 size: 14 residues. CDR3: CASSGDRLKKEQYF. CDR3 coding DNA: TGTGCCAGCAGTGGCGACAGGCTTAAGAAGGAGCAGTACTTC.

The CDR3 protein is CASSLGATGNTIYF. The CDR3 nucleotides read TGTGCCAGCAGCTTAGGGGCAACTGGAAACACCATATATTTT. This chain uses TRBV7-9 with TRBJ1-3; D is unclear. The CDR3 length is 14 residues. The ends were cut back, 1 base at V and 2 bases at J, with 6 bases in the middle. Germline CDR1 reads SEHNR; CDR2 reads FQNEAQ (reference sequence). The variable domain in full, completed from reference TRBV7-9 and TRBJ1-3, reads DTGVSQNPRHKITKRGQNVTFRCDPISEHNRLYWYRQTLGQGPEFLTYFQNEAQLEKSRLLSDRFSAERPKGSFSTLEIQRTEQGDSAMYLCASSLGATGNTIYFGEGSWLTVV.

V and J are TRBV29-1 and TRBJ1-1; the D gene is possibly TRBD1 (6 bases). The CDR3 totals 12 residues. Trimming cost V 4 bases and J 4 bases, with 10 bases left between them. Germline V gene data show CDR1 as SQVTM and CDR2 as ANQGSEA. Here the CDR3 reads CSVVTGITEAFF. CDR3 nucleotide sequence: TGCAGCGTTGTTACAGGGATCACTGAAGCTTTCTTT.

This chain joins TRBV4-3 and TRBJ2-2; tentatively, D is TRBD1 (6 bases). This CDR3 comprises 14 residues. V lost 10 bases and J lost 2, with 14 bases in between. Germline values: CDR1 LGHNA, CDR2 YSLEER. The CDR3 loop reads CATRQEINTGELFF. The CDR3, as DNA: TGCGCCACTAGACAGGAAATAAACACCGGGGAGCTGTTTTTT.